Listed below are T cell receptor beta chains from one sample, sequenced in a study of cytomegalovirus exposure and HLA in healthy donors. Repertoires were generated with immunoSEQ multiplex PCR, while TCRdb's copy carries only in-frame clones and drops some. The data hold around 300,000 clones, with roughly 88% observed a single time. The sequenced material came from PBMCs. The receptors were sampled from a woman aged 18-35 years in good health and CMV-seronegative. CDR3s include the opening cysteine and the closing phenylalanine or tryptophan. D genes are given only for firm matches. Rows may omit the clone size; those that give it use once, few, many or a size class.

j_call | clone_size | d_call | v_call | cdr3_aa | cdr3_nt
TRBJ2-5 | NA | NA | TRBV6-5 | CASTLRGGEETQYF | TGTGCCAGCACCCTTCGTGGCGGGGAAGAGACCCAGTACTTC
TRBJ2-1 | once | TRBD1 | TRBV9 | CASSGPGTGIYNEQFF | TGTGCCAGCAGCGGACCCGGGACAGGCATCTACAATGAGCAGTTCTTC
TRBJ1-5 | NA | NA | TRBV9 | CASSAGGDSNQPQHF | TGTGCCAGCAGCGCGGGGGGAGATAGCAATCAGCCCCAGCATTTT
TRBJ1-3 | NA | NA | TRBV4-1 | CASSQHLISGNTIYF | TGCGCCAGCAGCCAACACCTAATCTCTGGAAACACCATATATTTT
TRBJ2-5 | NA | NA | TRBV12-5 | CASGFHSKETQYF | TGTGCTAGTGGGTTTCACAGTAAAGAGACCCAGTACTTC
TRBJ2-7 | NA | NA | TRBV7-9 | CASSGGISYEQYF | TGTGCCAGCAGCGGGGGGATCTCCTACGAGCAGTACTTC
TRBJ2-7 | NA | NA | TRBV6-5 | CASSQQLAPTYEQYF | TGTGCCAGCAGCCAGCAACTAGCTCCAACCTACGAGCAGTACTTC
TRBJ1-1 | NA | NA | TRBV6-5 | CASSYLTNTEAFF | TGTGCCAGCAGTTATCTAACGAACACTGAAGCTTTCTTT
TRBJ2-1 | NA | NA | TRBV15 | CATSREPGGEHEQFF | TGTGCCACCAGCAGAGAGCCAGGCGGGGAACATGAGCAGTTCTTC
TRBJ2-2 | NA | TRBD2 | TRBV4-3 | CASSLIAGGDTGELFF | TGCGCCAGCAGCCTTATAGCGGGAGGCGATACCGGGGAGCTGTTTTTT
TRBJ2-1 | few | NA | TRBV7-7 | CASSQGLYNEQFF | TGTGCCAGCAGCCAGGGACTCTACAATGAGCAGTTCTTC
TRBJ2-3 | NA | TRBD2 | TRBV7-7 | CASSLGSGRTDTQYF | TGTGCCAGCAGCTTGGGTAGCGGGAGAACAGATACGCAGTATTTT
TRBJ2-7 | NA | TRBD2 | TRBV28 | CASSFPRGSIYEQYF | TGTGCCAGCAGTTTCCCCCGCGGGAGTATCTACGAGCAGTACTTC
TRBJ2-2 | NA | TRBD1 | TRBV5-6 | CASSLEQGSNTGELFF | TGTGCCAGCAGCTTAGAACAGGGGTCGAACACCGGGGAGCTGTTTTTT
TRBJ2-5 | once | TRBD2 | TRBV13 | CASSPKGLIQETQYF | TGTGCCAGCAGCCCGAAGGGACTAATACAAGAGACCCAGTACTTC
TRBJ2-5 | NA | TRBD1 | TRBV6-5 | CASSYSWTGTYETQYF | TGTGCCAGCAGTTACTCGTGGACAGGGACTTATGAGACCCAGTACTTC
TRBJ2-3 | NA | NA | TRBV5-4 | CASSFWGGGTDTQYF | TGTGCCAGCAGCTTCTGGGGCGGGGGCACAGATACGCAGTATTTT
TRBJ2-7 | NA | NA | TRBV27 | CASSPSGQTDEQYF | TGTGCCAGCAGTCCCTCCGGACAGACCGACGAGCAGTACTTC
TRBJ2-1 | NA | NA | TRBV11-3 | CASSPSGSYNEQFF | TGTGCCAGCAGCCCCTCGGGGTCCTACAATGAGCAGTTCTTC
TRBJ2-2 | NA | TRBD2 | TRBV4-3 | CASSQVGLAGPNTGELFF | TGCGCCAGCAGCCAAGTGGGACTAGCGGGCCCGAACACCGGGGAGCTGTTTTTT
TRBJ1-5 | NA | NA | TRBV19 | CASSSMTHSNQPQHF | TGTGCCAGTAGTAGTATGACACATAGCAATCAGCCCCAGCATTTT
TRBJ2-1 | NA | NA | TRBV7-2 | CASSRGRPYNEQFF | TGTGCCAGCAGCCGGGGGAGACCTTACAATGAGCAGTTCTTC
TRBJ1-4 | NA | TRBD1 | TRBV5-1 | CASSPERDSNEKLFF | TGCGCCAGCAGCCCCGAGAGGGACAGTAATGAAAAACTGTTTTTT
TRBJ1-2 | few | TRBD1 | TRBV5-5 | CASSYYDRENYGYTF | TGTGCCAGCAGCTACTATGACAGGGAGAACTATGGCTACACCTTC
TRBJ2-1 | NA | NA | TRBV19 | CASRRGYNEQFF | TGTGCCAGTCGCCGGGGCTACAATGAGCAGTTCTTC
TRBJ1-1 | NA | TRBD1 | TRBV7-8 | CASSRQGAGNEAFF | TGTGCCAGCAGCCGACAGGGGGCTGGGAATGAAGCTTTCTTT
TRBJ2-5 | NA | TRBD2 | TRBV28 | CASSYIAGETQYF | TGTGCCAGCAGTTACATAGCGGGAGAGACCCAGTACTTC
TRBJ1-1 | NA | NA | TRBV28 | CASSSDGSTEAFF | TGTGCCAGCAGTTCGGACGGGAGCACTGAAGCTTTCTTT
TRBJ1-4 | NA | NA | TRBV14 | CASSRRGLKLFF | TGTGCCAGCAGCCGTAGGGGCCTTAAACTGTTTTTT
TRBJ2-1 | NA | TRBD2 | TRBV7-9 | CASSDSGRTYNEQFF | TGTGCCAGCTCCGATAGCGGGAGGACCTACAATGAGCAGTTCTTC
TRBJ2-3 | NA | NA | TRBV2 | CASSVQGFSTDTQYF | TGTGCCAGCAGTGTACAGGGTTTTAGCACAGATACGCAGTATTTT
TRBJ2-7 | NA | NA | TRBV5-1 | CASSDSYEQYF | TGCGCCAGCAGCGACAGTTACGAGCAGTACTTC
TRBJ2-1 | once | TRBD2 | TRBV15 | CATGREMGSYNEQFF | TGTGCCACCGGGCGGGAGATGGGGTCCTACAATGAGCAGTTCTTC
TRBJ1-6 | NA | TRBD1 | TRBV28 | CASSLTRQGVTYNSPLHF | TGTGCCAGCAGTTTAACCCGACAGGGAGTCACCTATAATTCACCCCTCCACTTT
TRBJ2-7 | NA | NA | TRBV6-5 | CASSSSSRQLYEQYF | TGTGCCAGCAGTAGCTCTAGTCGGCAGCTCTACGAGCAGTACTTC
TRBJ2-7 | once | TRBD1 | TRBV15 | CATSWAQGQPGLGEQYF | TGTGCCACCTCTTGGGCCCAGGGACAGCCAGGCCTGGGAGAGCAGTACTTC